Below, one T cell receptor (beta chain) is given with its context. Its cognate antigen is unknown. The sample is drawn from a study of cytomegalovirus exposure and HLA in healthy donors. Study-level results: Reported performance of the classifier showed diagnosis of cytomegalovirus status with high specificity and sensitivity. A link between a missense DCLRE1C variant and TCR beta V- and J-gene trimming emerged from a later analysis. Being indistinguishable, some V segments were excluded, TRBV6-2 and TRBV6-3 among them. The investigators catalogued 150 to 200 TCR beta chains as cytomegalovirus-associated.

The V and J ends lost 7 bases and 2 bases, in that order; junction bases with no gene match: 9. Germline V CDR1 and CDR2: SQVTM, ANQGSEA. The CDR3 is 15 amino acids. Use of 60 Vbeta and 13 Jbeta primers characterized the PCR. TCRdb keeps only in-frame clones here, not all; method: immunoSEQ multiplex PCR. The table includes about 89,000 clones, approximately 79% detected once. The chain carries TRBV29-1 and TRBJ2-1; TRBD2 aligns across 9 bases. Sequencing was done on a sample of PBMCs. The clonotype originates from a male donor in good health and CMV-seronegative. DNA of the CDR3: TGCAGCGCAGAACCCAGCGGGAGGACCTACAATGAGCAGTTCTTC. It yields the protein CSAEPSGRTYNEQFF.